This TCR beta chain is from a study of regulatory T cells in long-lasting Graves disease (dated by TCRdb to about 2021). About the study as a whole: Patients with newly diagnosed Graves' disease had been on antithyroid drugs for under 3 months. The study was registered as a clinical trial and conducted in China. A total of some 35 samples underwent TCR sequencing, from about 13 patients with persistent Graves' disease and approximately 20 patients with newly diagnosed Graves' disease. Persistent Graves' disease patients were compared with newly diagnosed Graves' disease patients by peripheral blood TCR sequencing and RNA sequencing. Findings and caveats that apply to the study as a whole: Compared with newly diagnosed patients, patients with persistent Graves' disease had lower TCR Shannon entropy and fewer highly expanded clones, which suggests clonal expansion. Persistent disease showed preferential use of TRBV28, TRBJ1-2 and TRBJ2-5, whereas newly diagnosed disease favored TRBV20-1 and TRBJ2-1. Patients with persistent disease shared more public clonotypes (about 2,700) than newly diagnosed patients did (about 1,000). Peripheral blood alone was examined, since thyroid tissue, which constituted the primary lesion, could not be accessed. The authors noted that the small sample size was a limitation that may lower accuracy. Sequencing and analysis were restricted to the TCR beta chain.

This clonotype has more than one count but fewer than ten. Its target antigen remains unknown. Per-base quality was not reported, and no clone a single base away is much larger than it. The germline V gene encodes CDR1 SQVTM and CDR2 ANQGSEA. Its CDR3 holds 12 amino acids, cysteine through phenylalanine. Only the CDR3 part of the read is kept: 36 bases, read in frame from the first base. Between the V and J ends, shortened by 7 bases and 1 base respectively, the junction contains 10 bases. To prepare the library, multiplex PCR was applied. The sample was run on an Illumina HiSeq 4000. iRepertoire HTBI primers and Arm-PCR amplification of CDR3 regions were used to construct TCR beta libraries. Before sequencing, the PCR products went through gel purification. The authors processed their data as follows. Across samples, some 62 TRBV and approximately 15 TRBJ segments were identified and used for gene usage analysis of CDR3 amino acid clonotypes. COPE and FqMerger were used to merge filtered high-quality paired reads into contigs. BLAST was used to align contigs to the IMGT TRBV, TRBD and TRBJ reference genes, and CDR3 was defined following IMGT. Highly expanded clones were defined as clonotypes with a frequency above 0.1%. Repertoire diversity was measured by Shannon entropy, and V-J evenness by the Gini coefficient. Clonotypes shared by more than one individual were considered public. The raw public reads went through TCRdb reprocessing: fastp at Q25, MiXCR clone calling, in-frame beta chains kept. Each entry merges the rows of one CDR3 protein and shows their most common DNA and genes. The V and J calls were determined by TCRdb, not by the authors. Recorded for this sample are around 400,000 distinct CDR3 sequences; 15% of them occurred a single time. 22% of the sample is taken by the ten largest.

In light of the paper, this sample's time point label describes: newly diagnosed GD, antithyroid drugs for less than 3 months. RNA was extracted from PBMCs in TRIzol for both TCR sequencing and RNA sequencing. Graves' disease was diagnosed according to American Thyroid Association guidelines. Recruitment of patients was carried out at an endocrinology department in Xi'an, China. Each patient gave about 9.1 milliliters of peripheral blood, collected in an EDTA anticoagulant tube. Ficoll Paque Plus density gradient separation was used to isolate PBMCs, and no further T cell sorting was done. RNA quality was checked with an Agilent 2100 Bioanalyzer and agarose gel, and concentration with a NanoDrop 2000.

The sequence derives from a female donor with Graves disease. Here the chain combines TRBV29-1 and TRBJ1-1; 5 matching bases give a weak D call of TRBD1. This sample comprised peripheral blood mononuclear cells (PBMCs), obtained at new diagnosis, from a patient treated with antithyroid drugs. The nucleotides are TGCAGCGGTGGGGGAGAGAACACTGAAGCTTTCTTT. This gives the protein CSGGGENTEAFF.